This TCR beta chain stems from a study of blood T cell repertoires in COVID-19. Study details: Sites across the United States, Italy and Spain contributed samples from acute and convalescent COVID-19.

Per the authors' pipeline: Estimates of nucleated cell counts were drawn from the amplification of reference gene primers. The protocol was immunoSEQ multiplex PCR, while the TCRdb copy is restricted to in-frame clones and leaves out a portion. The DNA gave D and trimming, while V, J and clone size come from that table. Here the sample spans some 250,000 clones, around 79% being singletons. CDR1 is GTSNPN and CDR2 is SVGIG in the germline V gene (reference sequence). This CDR3 has 14 amino acids. J gave up 1 base and V 3 bases, and 6 bases lay outside the gene matches. This clone was seen only a few times.

The chain combines TRBV30 with TRBJ2-7, with 7 nucleotides matching TRBD2. This TCR was recovered from a woman of 80 years or more with acute or convalescent COVID-19. Material for sequencing was peripheral blood. Here the CDR3 reads CAWSLMGGSYEQYF. DNA for the CDR3: TGTGCCTGGAGCCTCATGGGAGGGTCCTACGAGCAGTACTTC.